One and the same sample provided the 12 T cell receptor beta chains below, sequenced in a study of early T cells in non-severe SARS-CoV-2 infection. TCRdb ran MiXCR on the 5' RACE reads and lists one entry per CDR3 protein. The repertoire includes about 64,000 distinct CDR3 sequences, roughly 12% of them detected once, and about 1.3% sits in the top ten. Material: whole blood, obtained at baseline. These receptors all stem from an adult who was a healthcare worker with PCR-confirmed SARS-CoV-2 infection or an uninfected control (not recorded which).

This clonotype was seen only a few times. The chain joins TRBV5-6 to TRBJ1-4, with 9 bases fitting TRBD1. The CDR3 length is 14 residues. Germline V gives CDR1 SGHDT, CDR2 YYEEEE. V dropped 4 bases and J dropped 6; count of bases not matched to a gene: 4. CDR3 in amino acids: CASSPRTGDEKLFF. In nucleotides, the CDR3 is TGTGCCAGCAGCCCCCGGACAGGGGATGAAAAACTGTTTTTT.

This rearrangement joins TRBV29-1 to TRBJ2-1; TRBD2 matches at 9 bases. From germline, CDR1 is SQVTM and CDR2 ANQGSEA. V lost 1 base and J lost 2; bases outside the gene matches: 12. This CDR3 spans 18 amino acids. CDR3 protein: CSVEGNIAGANTYNEQFF. In nucleotides, the CDR3 is TGCAGCGTTGAAGGCAATATAGCGGGAGCTAATACCTACAATGAGCAGTTCTTC.

This chain joins TRBV6-2 or TRBV6-3 and TRBJ2-7, with D possibly matching TRBD1 (6 bases). Germline CDR1 MNHEY, CDR2 SVGEGT. The CDR3 totals 15 residues. V lost 0 bases to trimming and J lost 2 bases, with 11 bases between them. In nucleotides, the CDR3 is TGTGCCAGCAGTTACTCGGTCGGACAGCCCTACGAGCAGTACTTC. It yields the protein CASSYSVGQPYEQYF.

This clonotype has at least ten counts. The genes are TRBV28 and TRBJ2-7; the D gene is possibly TRBD1 (5 bases). Per the germline V gene, CDR1 is MDHEN and CDR2 is SYDVKM. The CDR3 length is 14 residues. The V and J ends lost 2 bases and 3 bases respectively, with 11 bases between them. CDR3 DNA: TGTGCCAGCAGTTTAGCAGGGATCGGCTACGAGCAGTACTTC. Residues: CASSLAGIGYEQYF. Full variable domain (rest looked up from reference TRBV28 and TRBJ2-7): DVKVTQSSRYLVKRTGEKVFLECVQDMDHENMFWYRQDPGLGLRLIYFSYDVKMKEKGDIPEGYSVSREKKERFSLILESASTNQTSMYLCASSLAGIGYEQYFGPGTRLTVT.

This clonotype was counted ten times or more. This rearrangement joins TRBV5-6 to TRBJ1-1; no clear D gene. The CDR3 consists of 14 residues. CDR1 SGHDT and CDR2 YYEEEE come from the germline V gene. V gave up 4 bases and J gave up 3 bases, with 13 bases separating them. CDR3 residues: CASSRWSSYTEAFF. For the CDR3, the DNA is TGTGCCAGCAGCCGGTGGAGTTCGTACACTGAAGCTTTCTTT.

V usage is TRBV25-1 and J usage is TRBJ2-7; TRBD1 matches 9 bases. Germline CDR1 MGHDK, CDR2 SYGVNS. The V segment lost 8 bases and the J segment 5 bases; nucleotides outside the gene matches: 13. The CDR3 is made up of 15 amino acids. The CDR3 bases are TGTGCCAGCCGCTCGTCCCGGGACAGGGCCAACGAGCAGTACTTC. Residues: CASRSSRDRANEQYF.

The chain is built from TRBV6-1 and TRBJ2-7, with no clear D. CDR3 length equals 14 residues. In germline, CDR1 is MNHNS, CDR2 SASEGT. With 0 bases removed from V and 2 bases from J, the gap between germline ends came to 8 bases. CDR3 in DNA: TGTGCCAGCAGTGAAGCGTCAGACCCCTACGAGCAGTACTTC. It translates to CASSEASDPYEQYF.

The CDR3 region has the DNA TGTGCCATCAGGAAGGGACTGACTTTAGACGAGCAGTACTTC. Translation gives CAIRKGLTLDEQYF. V usage is TRBV10-3 and J usage is TRBJ2-7; a possible D gene is TRBD2 (6 bases). Germline loops: CDR1 ENHRY, CDR2 SYGVKD. V was clipped by 6 bases and J by 5 bases, with 17 bases between them. There are 14 residues in the CDR3.

The rearrangement joins TRBV27 to TRBJ2-7, with D tentatively TRBD2 (5 bases). This CDR3 region has 14 residues. V was pared by 4 bases and J by 4 bases, with 14 bases between. In germline, CDR1 is MNHEY, CDR2 SMNVEV (reference sequence). Written as DNA, the CDR3 is TGTGCCAGCAGTTCCGCCGGGGTCGGATACGAGCAGTACTTC. It is translated as CASSSAGVGYEQYF.

A few counts support this clonotype. The V call is TRBV29-1, the J call TRBJ2-2, with TRBD2 matching over 7 bases. This CDR3 spans 13 amino acids. The germline V gene has CDR1 SQVTM and CDR2 ANQGSEA. Unmatched junction bases numbered 3, after V lost 5 bases and J lost 3 bases. The CDR3 sequence is CSVLLADTGELFF. CDR3 nucleotide sequence: TGCAGCGTTCTTCTAGCGGACACCGGGGAGCTGTTTTTT.

In its sample, this clonotype was seen a few times. The rearrangement joins TRBV9 to TRBJ2-2; possible D gene TRBD1, 5 bases. Trimming took 0 bases from V and 1 from J, leaving 7 bases between them. This CDR3 spans 15 amino acids. Germline V gene sequence: CDR1 SGDLS, CDR2 YYNGEE. CDR3 sequence: CASSVGQRNTGELFF. For the CDR3, the DNA is TGTGCCAGCAGCGTAGGACAGAGGAACACCGGGGAGCTGTTTTTT.

The V gene is TRBV28, the J gene TRBJ2-1; a weak D match, TRBD1 (6 bases). V was cut by 8 bases and J by 1 base, with 12 bases left in between. The CDR3 totals 14 residues. Germline V CDR1 and CDR2: MDHEN, SYDVKM. CDR3 in DNA: TGTGCCAGCCTCAAGGGGGATTCCTACAATGAGCAGTTCTTC. Encoded protein: CASLKGDSYNEQFF.